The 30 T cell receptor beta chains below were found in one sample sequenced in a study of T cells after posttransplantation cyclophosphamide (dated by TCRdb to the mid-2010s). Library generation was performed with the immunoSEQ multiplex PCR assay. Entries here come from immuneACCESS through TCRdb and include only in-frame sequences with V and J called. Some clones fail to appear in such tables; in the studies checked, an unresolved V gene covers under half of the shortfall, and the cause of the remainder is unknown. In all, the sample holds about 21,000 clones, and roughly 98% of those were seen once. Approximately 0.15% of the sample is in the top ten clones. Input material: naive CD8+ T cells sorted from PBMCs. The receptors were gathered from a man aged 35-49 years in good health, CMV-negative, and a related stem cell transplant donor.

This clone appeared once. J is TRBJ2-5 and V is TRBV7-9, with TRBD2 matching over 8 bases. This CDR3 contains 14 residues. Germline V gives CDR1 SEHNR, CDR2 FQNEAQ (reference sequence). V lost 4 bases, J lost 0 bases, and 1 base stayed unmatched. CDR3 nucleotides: TGTGCCAGCAGCTCGGGACTAGACCAAGAGACCCAGTACTTC. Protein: CASSSGLDQETQYF.

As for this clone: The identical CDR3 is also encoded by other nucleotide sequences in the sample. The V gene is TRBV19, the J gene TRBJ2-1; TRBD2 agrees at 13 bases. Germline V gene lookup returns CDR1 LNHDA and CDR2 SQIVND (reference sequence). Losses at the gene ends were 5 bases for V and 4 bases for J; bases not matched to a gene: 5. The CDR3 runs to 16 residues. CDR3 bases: TGTGCCAGTAGTGTACTGGGACTAGCGGGGTACAATGAGCAGTTCTTC. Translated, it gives CASSVLGLAGYNEQFF.

The CDR3 nucleotides are TGTGCCAGCAGCCCCCGACAGGCTGGAAACACCATATATTTT. Residues: CASSPRQAGNTIYF. V gene TRBV7-9 combines with J gene TRBJ1-3; tentative D call: TRBD1 (6 bases). The germline gives CDR1 SEHNR, CDR2 FQNEAQ (reference sequence). This CDR3 comprises 14 residues. Trimming cost V 5 bases and J 2 bases, with 10 bases left between them.

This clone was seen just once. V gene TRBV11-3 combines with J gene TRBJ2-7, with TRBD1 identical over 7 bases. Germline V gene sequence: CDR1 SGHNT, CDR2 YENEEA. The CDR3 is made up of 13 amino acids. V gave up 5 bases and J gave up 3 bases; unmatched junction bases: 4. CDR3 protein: CASSQGVGYEQYF. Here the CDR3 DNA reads TGTGCCAGCAGCCAGGGGGTCGGCTACGAGCAGTACTTC.

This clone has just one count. CDR3 sequence: CASSRGGRLNTEAFF. The DNA for the CDR3 is TGTGCCAGCAGTAGGGGAGGTCGGTTGAACACTGAAGCTTTCTTT. The chain couples TRBV27 to TRBJ1-1; the D gene is possibly TRBD1 (5 bases). The CDR3 covers 15 residues. From germline, CDR1 is MNHEY and CDR2 SMNVEV (reference sequence). The V gene lost 5 bases and the J gene lost 0 bases, with 13 bases spanning the gap.

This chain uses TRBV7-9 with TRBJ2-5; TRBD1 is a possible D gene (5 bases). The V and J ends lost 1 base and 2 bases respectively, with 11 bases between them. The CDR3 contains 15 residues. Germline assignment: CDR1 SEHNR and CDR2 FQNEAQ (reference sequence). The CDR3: CASSLVRQGQETQYF. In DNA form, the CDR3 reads TGTGCCAGCAGCTTAGTACGTCAGGGACAAGAGACCCAGTACTTC.

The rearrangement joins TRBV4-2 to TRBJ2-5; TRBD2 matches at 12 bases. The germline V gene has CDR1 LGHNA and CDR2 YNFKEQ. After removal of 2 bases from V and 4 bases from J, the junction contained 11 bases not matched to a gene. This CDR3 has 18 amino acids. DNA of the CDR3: TGTGCCAGCAGCCAACTACGGGGACTAGCGGGTGAGGGAGAGACCCAGTACTTC. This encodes CASSQLRGLAGEGETQYF.

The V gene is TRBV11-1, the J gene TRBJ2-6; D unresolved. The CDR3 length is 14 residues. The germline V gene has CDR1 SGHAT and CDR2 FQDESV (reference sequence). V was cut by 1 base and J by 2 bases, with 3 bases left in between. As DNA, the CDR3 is TGTGCCAGCAGCTTAGTCACTGGGGCCAACGTCCTGACTTTC. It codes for CASSLVTGANVLTF.

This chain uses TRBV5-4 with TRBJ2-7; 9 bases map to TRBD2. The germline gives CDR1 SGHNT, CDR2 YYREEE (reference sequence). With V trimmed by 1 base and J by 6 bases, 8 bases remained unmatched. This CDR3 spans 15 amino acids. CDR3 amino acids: CASSLLFAGGLEQYF. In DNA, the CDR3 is TGTGCCAGCAGCTTGCTGTTTGCGGGAGGGCTCGAGCAGTACTTC.

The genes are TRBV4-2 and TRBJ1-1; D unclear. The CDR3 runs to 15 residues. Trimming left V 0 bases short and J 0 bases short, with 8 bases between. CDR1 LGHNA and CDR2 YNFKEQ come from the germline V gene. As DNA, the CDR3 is TGTGCCAGCAGCCAAGAGAGCGGATTGAACACTGAAGCTTTCTTT. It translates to CASSQESGLNTEAFF.

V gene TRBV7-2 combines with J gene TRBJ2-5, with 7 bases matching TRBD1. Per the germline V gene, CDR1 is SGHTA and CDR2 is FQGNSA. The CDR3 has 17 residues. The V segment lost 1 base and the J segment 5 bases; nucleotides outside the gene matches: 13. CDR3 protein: CASSLGVFEGAYETQYF. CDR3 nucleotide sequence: TGTGCCAGCAGCTTAGGGGTTTTTGAGGGGGCGTATGAGACCCAGTACTTC.

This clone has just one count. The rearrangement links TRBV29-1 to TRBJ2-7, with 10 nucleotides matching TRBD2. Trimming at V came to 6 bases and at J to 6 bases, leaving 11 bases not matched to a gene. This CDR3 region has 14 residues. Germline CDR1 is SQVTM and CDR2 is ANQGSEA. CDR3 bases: TGCAGCGTGGCACCAACTAGCGGGATTAGCGAGCAGTACTTC. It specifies CSVAPTSGISEQYF.

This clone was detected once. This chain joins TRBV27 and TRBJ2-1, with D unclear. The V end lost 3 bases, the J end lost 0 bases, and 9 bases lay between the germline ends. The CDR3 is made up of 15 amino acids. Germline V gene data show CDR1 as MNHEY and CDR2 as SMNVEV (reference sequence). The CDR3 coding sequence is TGTGCCAGCAGTTTTATAGTGAACTCCTACAATGAGCAGTTCTTC. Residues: CASSFIVNSYNEQFF.

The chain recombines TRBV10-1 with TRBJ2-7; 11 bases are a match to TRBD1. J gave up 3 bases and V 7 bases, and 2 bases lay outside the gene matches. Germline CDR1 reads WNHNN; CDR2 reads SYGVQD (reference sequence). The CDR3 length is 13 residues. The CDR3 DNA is TGCGCCAGCACGGGACAGGGGGGCTACGAGCAGTACTTC. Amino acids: CASTGQGGYEQYF.

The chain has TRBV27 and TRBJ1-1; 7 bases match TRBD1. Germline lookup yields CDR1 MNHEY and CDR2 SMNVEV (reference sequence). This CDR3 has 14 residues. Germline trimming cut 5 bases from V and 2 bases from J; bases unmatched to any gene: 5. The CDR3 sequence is CASSPGQVNTEAFF. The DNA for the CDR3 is TGTGCCAGCAGTCCAGGACAGGTAAACACTGAAGCTTTCTTT.

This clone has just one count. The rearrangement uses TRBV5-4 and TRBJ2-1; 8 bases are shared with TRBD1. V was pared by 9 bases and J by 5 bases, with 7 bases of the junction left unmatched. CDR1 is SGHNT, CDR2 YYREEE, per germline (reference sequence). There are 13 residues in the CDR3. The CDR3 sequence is CAMLWTGNNEQFF. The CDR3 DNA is TGTGCCATGCTCTGGACAGGGAACAATGAGCAGTTCTTC.

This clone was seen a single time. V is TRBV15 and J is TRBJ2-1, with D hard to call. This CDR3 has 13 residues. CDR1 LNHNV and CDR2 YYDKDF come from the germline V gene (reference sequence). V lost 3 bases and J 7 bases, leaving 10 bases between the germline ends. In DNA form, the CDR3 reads TGTGCCACCAGCAGGGAAGCTAGTAATGAGCAGTTCTTC. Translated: CATSREASNEQFF.

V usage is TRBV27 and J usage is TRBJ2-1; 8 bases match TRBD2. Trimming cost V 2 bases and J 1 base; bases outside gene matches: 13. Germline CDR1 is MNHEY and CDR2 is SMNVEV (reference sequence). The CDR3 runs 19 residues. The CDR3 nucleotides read TGTGCCAGCAGTTTAGGGGTGAATAGCGGGATAGGGTCCTACAATGAGCAGTTCTTC. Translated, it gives CASSLGVNSGIGSYNEQFF.

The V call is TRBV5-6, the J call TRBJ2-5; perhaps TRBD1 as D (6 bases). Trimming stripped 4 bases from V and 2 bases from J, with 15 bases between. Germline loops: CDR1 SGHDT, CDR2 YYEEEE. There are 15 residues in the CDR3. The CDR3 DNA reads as TGTGCCAGCAGCCGTCCGGGACACCAACAAGAGACCCAGTACTTC. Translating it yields CASSRPGHQQETQYF.

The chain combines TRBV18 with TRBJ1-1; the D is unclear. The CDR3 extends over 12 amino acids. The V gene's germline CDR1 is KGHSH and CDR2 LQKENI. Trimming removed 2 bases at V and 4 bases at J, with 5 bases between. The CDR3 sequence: CASSPEGTEAFF. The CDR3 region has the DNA TGTGCCAGCTCACCAGAGGGCACTGAAGCTTTCTTT.

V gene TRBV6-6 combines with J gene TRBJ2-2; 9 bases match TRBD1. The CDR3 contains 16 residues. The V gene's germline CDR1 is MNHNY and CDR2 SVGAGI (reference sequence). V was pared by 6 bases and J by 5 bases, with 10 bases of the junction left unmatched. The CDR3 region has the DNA TGTGCCAGCAGCTATACAGGGGGCGGGCGAACCGGGGAGCTGTTTTTT. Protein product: CASSYTGGGRTGELFF.

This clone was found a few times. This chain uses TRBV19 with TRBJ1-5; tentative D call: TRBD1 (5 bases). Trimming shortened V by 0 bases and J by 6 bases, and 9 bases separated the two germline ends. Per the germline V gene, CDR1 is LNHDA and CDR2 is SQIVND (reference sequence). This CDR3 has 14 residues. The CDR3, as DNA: TGTGCCAGTAGTATAGAACAGGAAGGTCAGCCCCAGCATTTT. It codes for CASSIEQEGQPQHF.

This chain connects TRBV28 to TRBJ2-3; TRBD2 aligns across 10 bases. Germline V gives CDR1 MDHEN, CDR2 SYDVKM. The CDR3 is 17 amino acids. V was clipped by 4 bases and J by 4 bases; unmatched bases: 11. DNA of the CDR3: TGTGCCAGCAGTTCGCTCCAGACTAGCGGGTACTCAGATACGCAGTATTTT. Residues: CASSSLQTSGYSDTQYF. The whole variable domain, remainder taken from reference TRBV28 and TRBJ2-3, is DVKVTQSSRYLVKRTGEKVFLECVQDMDHENMFWYRQDPGLGLRLIYFSYDVKMKEKGDIPEGYSVSREKKERFSLILESASTNQTSMYLCASSSLQTSGYSDTQYFGPGTRLTVL.

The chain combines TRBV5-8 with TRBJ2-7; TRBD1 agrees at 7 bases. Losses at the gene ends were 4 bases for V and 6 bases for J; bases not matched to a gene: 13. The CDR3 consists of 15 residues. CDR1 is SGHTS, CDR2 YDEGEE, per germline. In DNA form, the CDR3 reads TGTGCCAGCAGCATCCGACAGGGTAACGCAGGCGAGCAGTACTTC. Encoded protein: CASSIRQGNAGEQYF.

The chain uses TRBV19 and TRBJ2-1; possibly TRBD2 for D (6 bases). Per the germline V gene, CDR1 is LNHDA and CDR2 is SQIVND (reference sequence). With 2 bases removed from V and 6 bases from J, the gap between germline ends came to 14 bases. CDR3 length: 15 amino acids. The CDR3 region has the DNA TGTGCCAGTAGTATATCTTCTAGCGCTTTCAATGAGCAGTTCTTC. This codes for CASSISSSAFNEQFF.

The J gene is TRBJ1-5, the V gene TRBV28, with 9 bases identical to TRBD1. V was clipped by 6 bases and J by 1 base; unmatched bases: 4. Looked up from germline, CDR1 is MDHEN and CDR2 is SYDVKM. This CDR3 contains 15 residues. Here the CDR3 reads CASRDDRGSNQPQHF. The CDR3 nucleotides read TGTGCCAGCAGAGACGACAGGGGGAGCAATCAGCCCCAGCATTTT. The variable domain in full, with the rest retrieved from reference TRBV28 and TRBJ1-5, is DVKVTQSSRYLVKRTGEKVFLECVQDMDHENMFWYRQDPGLGLRLIYFSYDVKMKEKGDIPEGYSVSREKKERFSLILESASTNQTSMYLCASRDDRGSNQPQHFGDGTRLSIL.

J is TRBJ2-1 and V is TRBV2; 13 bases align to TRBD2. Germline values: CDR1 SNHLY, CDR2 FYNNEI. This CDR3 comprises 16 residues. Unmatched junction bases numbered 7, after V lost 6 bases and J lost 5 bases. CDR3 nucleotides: TGTGCCAGCAGACCCACTGGACTAGCGGGAGACAATGAGCAGTTCTTC. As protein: CASRPTGLAGDNEQFF.

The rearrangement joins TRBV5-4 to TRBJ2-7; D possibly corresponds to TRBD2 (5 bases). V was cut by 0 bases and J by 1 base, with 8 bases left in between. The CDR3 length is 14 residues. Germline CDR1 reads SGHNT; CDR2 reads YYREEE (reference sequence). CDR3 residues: CASSLGGISYEQYF. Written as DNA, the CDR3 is TGTGCCAGCAGCTTGGGAGGGATTTCCTACGAGCAGTACTTC.

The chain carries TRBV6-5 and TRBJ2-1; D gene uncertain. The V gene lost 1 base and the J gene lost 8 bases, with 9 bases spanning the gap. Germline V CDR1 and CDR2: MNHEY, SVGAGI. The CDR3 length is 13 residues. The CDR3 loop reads CASSYYPMHEQFF. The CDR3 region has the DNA TGTGCCAGCAGTTACTACCCTATGCATGAGCAGTTCTTC.

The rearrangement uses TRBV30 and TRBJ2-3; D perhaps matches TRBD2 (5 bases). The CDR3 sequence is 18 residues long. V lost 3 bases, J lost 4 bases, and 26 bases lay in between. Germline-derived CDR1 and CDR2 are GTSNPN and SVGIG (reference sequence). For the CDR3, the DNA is TGTGCCTGGAGCCAACCGAGGGATCTGGGATATCGCGCAGATACGCAGTATTTT. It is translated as CAWSQPRDLGYRADTQYF.